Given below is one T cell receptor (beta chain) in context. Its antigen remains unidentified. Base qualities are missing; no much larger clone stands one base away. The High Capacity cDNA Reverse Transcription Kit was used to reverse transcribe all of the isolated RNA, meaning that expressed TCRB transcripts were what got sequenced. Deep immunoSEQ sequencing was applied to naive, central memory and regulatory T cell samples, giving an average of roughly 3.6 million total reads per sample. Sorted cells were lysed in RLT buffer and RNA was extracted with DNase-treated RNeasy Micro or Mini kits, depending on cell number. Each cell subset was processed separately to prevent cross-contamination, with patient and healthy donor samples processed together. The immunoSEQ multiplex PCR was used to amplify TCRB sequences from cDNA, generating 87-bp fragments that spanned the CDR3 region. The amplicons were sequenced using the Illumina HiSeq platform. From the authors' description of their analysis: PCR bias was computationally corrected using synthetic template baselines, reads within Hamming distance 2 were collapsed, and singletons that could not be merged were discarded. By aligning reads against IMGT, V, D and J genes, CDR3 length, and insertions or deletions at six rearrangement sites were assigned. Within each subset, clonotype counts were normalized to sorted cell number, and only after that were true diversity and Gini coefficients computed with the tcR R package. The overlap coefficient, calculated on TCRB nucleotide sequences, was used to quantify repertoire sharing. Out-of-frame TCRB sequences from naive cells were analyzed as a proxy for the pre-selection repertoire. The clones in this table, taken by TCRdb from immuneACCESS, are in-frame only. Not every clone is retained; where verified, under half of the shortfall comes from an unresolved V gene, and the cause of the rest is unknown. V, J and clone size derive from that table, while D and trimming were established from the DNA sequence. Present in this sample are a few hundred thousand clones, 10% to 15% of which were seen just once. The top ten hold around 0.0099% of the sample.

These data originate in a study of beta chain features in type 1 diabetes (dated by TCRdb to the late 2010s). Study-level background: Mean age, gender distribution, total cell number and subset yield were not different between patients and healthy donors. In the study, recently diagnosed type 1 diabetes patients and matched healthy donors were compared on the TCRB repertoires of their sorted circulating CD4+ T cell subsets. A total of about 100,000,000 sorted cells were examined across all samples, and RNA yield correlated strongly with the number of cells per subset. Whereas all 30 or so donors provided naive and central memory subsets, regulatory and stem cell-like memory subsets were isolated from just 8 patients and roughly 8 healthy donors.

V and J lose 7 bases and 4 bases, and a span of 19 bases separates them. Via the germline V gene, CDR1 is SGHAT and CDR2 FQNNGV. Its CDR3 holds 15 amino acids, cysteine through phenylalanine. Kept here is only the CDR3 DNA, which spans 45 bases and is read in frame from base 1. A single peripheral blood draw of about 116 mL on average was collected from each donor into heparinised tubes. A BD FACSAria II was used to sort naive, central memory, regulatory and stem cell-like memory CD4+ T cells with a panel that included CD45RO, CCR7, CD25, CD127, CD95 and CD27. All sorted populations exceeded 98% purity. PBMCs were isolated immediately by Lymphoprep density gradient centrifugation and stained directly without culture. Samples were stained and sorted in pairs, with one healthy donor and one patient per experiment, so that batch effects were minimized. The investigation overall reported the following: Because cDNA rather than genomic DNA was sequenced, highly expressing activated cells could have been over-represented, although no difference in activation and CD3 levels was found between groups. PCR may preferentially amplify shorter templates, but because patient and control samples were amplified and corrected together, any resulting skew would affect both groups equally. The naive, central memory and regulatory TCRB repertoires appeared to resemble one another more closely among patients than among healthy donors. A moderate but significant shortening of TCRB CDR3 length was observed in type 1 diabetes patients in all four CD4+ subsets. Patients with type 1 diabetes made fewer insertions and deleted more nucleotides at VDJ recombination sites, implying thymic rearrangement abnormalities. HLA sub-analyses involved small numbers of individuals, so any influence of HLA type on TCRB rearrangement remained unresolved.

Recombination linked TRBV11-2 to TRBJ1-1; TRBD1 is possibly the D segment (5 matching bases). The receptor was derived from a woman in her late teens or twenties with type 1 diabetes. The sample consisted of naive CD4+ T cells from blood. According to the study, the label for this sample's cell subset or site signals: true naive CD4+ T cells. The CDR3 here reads CASTPAGGASTEAFF. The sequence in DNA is TGTGCCAGCACACCCGCGGGAGGGGCATCCACTGAAGCTTTCTTT.